This TCR beta chain was recorded in a study of blood T cell repertoires in COVID-19. Here immunoSEQ multiplex PCR was the method, and the copy in TCRdb shows in-frame clones only, minus some. The profile shows roughly 170,000 clones, around four fifths of them singletons. The CDR3 has 15 amino acids. CDR1 LGHNA and CDR2 YSLEER come from the germline V gene. V was clipped by 0 bases and J by 3 bases, with 6 bases between them. The TCR originated in a woman aged 45-60 years who had recovered from COVID-19. Sequenced sample: PBMCs or T cells enriched from blood (not recorded which). The chain employs TRBV4-3 and TRBJ1-6, with D unclear. The chain's CDR3 is CASSQDRNYNSPLHF. For the CDR3, the DNA is TGCGCCAGCAGCCAAGACAGGAACTATAATTCACCCCTCCACTTT.